One sample yielded the 25 T cell receptor beta chains listed below, sequenced in a study of T cells in Graves' hyperthyroidism and ophthalmopathy. Amplification yielded TCR beta CDR3 regions, with RNA transcripts as the source. The study used the HTBI primer set for a first-round RT-PCR of the TCR CDR3. One entry per CDR3 protein, called by TCRdb with MiXCR from the multiplex PCR reads. The table has roughly 180,000 distinct CDR3 sequences, 9.4% seen once; the top ten hold around 20%. Material for sequencing was blood. The receptors derive from a woman in her late teens or twenties with Graves' hyperthyroidism that later progressed to Graves' ophthalmopathy.

This clonotype came up a few times. The CDR3 protein is CAIRQRLRDREHEQYF. CDR3 nucleotides: TGTGCCATCAGACAACGTCTCCGGGACAGGGAGCACGAGCAGTACTTC. The gene calls are TRBV10-3 and TRBJ2-7; TRBD1 aligns across 9 bases. The CDR3 is 16 amino acids. Losses at the gene ends were 6 bases for V and 5 bases for J; bases not matched to a gene: 14. From germline, CDR1 is ENHRY and CDR2 SYGVKD.

Many counts were recorded for this clonotype. The rearrangement uses TRBV9 and TRBJ2-2; D not certain. V lost 0 bases, J lost 6 bases, and 18 bases lay in between. This CDR3 is built from 17 residues. CDR1 and CDR2 from the germline V gene are SGDLS and YYNGEE. CDR3 loop: CASSVAPVAPRSGELFF. The CDR3 DNA is TGTGCCAGCAGCGTAGCCCCGGTGGCGCCTCGGTCCGGGGAGCTGTTTTTT.

The rearrangement links TRBV19 to TRBJ2-1; D remains ambiguous. The CDR3 has 13 amino acids. Germline-derived CDR1 and CDR2 are LNHDA and SQIVND (reference sequence). V dropped 11 bases and J dropped 9 bases, with 20 bases sitting between them. The CDR3, as DNA: TGTGCCGGTACCCATGGTGATCACCTTGAGCAGTTCTTC. Translation: CAGTHGDHLEQFF.

This clonotype has ten or more counts. The gene calls are TRBV3-1 and TRBJ2-7, with 9 bases matching TRBD2. CDR1 LGHDT and CDR2 YNNKEL come from the germline V gene (reference sequence). With 0 bases clipped from V and 0 bases from J, the junction kept 0 bases outside the gene matches. This CDR3 is built from 15 residues. Here the CDR3 DNA reads TGTGCCAGCAGCCAAGATAGCGGGAGCTCCTACGAGCAGTACTTC. Its protein product is CASSQDSGSSYEQYF.

This clonotype was detected many times. DNA for the CDR3: TGTGCCTGGAGTGCAAACCTCCGGGACAGAGAAGCTTTCTTT. It translates to CAWSANLRDREAFF. J is TRBJ1-1 and V is TRBV30, with 7 nucleotides matching TRBD1. This CDR3 comprises 14 residues. V gave up 1 base and J gave up 8 bases; unmatched junction bases: 10. Looked up from germline, CDR1 is GTSNPN and CDR2 is SVGIG (reference sequence).

The chain has TRBV28 and TRBJ1-6, with 9 bases that match TRBD1. This CDR3 is built from 14 residues. The J segment lost 11 bases and the V segment lost 6 bases, leaving 8 bases of the junction unmatched. Germline CDR1 and CDR2: MDHEN and SYDVKM. CDR3 DNA: TGTGCCAGCAGACAGGGGGCGAATGGGACACCCCTCCACTTT. This translates into CASRQGANGTPLHF.

This clonotype was picked up a small number of times. The V and J genes are TRBV19 and TRBJ2-2; D perhaps matches TRBD1 (6 bases). The germline V gene encodes CDR1 LNHDA and CDR2 SQIVND (reference sequence). Trimming stripped 0 bases from V and 6 bases from J, with 11 bases between. The CDR3 runs to 15 residues. In DNA form, the CDR3 reads TGTGCCAGTAGTATAGAGGGGACAACAGCCGGGGAGCTGTTTTTT. This encodes CASSIEGTTAGELFF.

This clonotype has ten or more counts. The gene calls are TRBV3-1 and TRBJ2-1; 11 nucleotides match TRBD2. CDR1 and CDR2 from the germline V gene are LGHDT and YNNKEL (reference sequence). The CDR3 length is 14 residues. V shed 4 bases and J 9 bases; nucleotides not matched to a gene: 5. The DNA of the CDR3 is TGTGCCAGCAGCCCTAGCGGGAGGCAAGGTGAGCAGTTCTTC. Its translation is CASSPSGRQGEQFF.

The CDR3 DNA follows: TGTGCCAGCAGCCAAGACCGGACAGGGTACAATGAGCAGTTCTTC. Amino acids: CASSQDRTGYNEQFF. This chain joins TRBV4-2 and TRBJ2-1, with 8 bases identical to TRBD1. The germline V gene encodes CDR1 LGHNA and CDR2 YNFKEQ. Trimming took 0 bases from V and 4 from J; bases not matched to a gene: 2. The CDR3 extends over 15 amino acids.

V gene TRBV20-1 combines with J gene TRBJ2-7; TRBD1 agrees at 8 bases. CDR1 and CDR2 (germline): DFQATT, SNEGSKA (reference sequence). J lost 5 bases, V lost 3 bases, and 12 bases had no gene match. The CDR3 covers 15 residues. The CDR3 region has the DNA TGCAGTGCTAGGATCCCAGAGGACAGGGAGGACGAGCAGTACTTC. Its protein product is CSARIPEDREDEQYF.

The chain combines TRBV28 with TRBJ2-7, with D possibly being TRBD2 (6 bases). Trimming shortened V by 7 bases and J by 2 bases, and 15 bases separated the two germline ends. This CDR3 spans 14 amino acids. The germline gives CDR1 MDHEN, CDR2 SYDVKM. Written as DNA, the CDR3 is TGTGCCAGCACCCTGGGCAGGACTACCTACGAGCAGTACTTC. It specifies CASTLGRTTYEQYF.

Note on this clonotype: A read error may explain this, as a much larger clone is one base away. The J gene is TRBJ2-2, the V gene TRBV7-9; TRBD2 is a possible D gene (7 bases). Germline V gene data show CDR1 as SEHNR and CDR2 as FQNEAQ (reference sequence). Trimming stripped 5 bases from V and 7 bases from J, with 20 bases between. CDR3 length: 16 amino acids. CDR3 sequence reads: CASSLRDGGRGGELFF. CDR3 coding DNA: TGTGCCAGCAGCCTCCGGGACGGGGGGCGCGGCGGGGAGCTGTTTTTT.

The CDR3 DNA reads as TGTGCCAGCAGCTTGGCGTCTAAGACAGATACGCAGTATTTT. Protein sequence: CASSLASKTDTQYF. The chain combines TRBV5-4 with TRBJ2-3; the D is unclear. The CDR3 has 14 amino acids. The germline V gene encodes CDR1 SGHNT and CDR2 YYREEE (reference sequence). Trimming stripped 0 bases from V and 3 bases from J, with 8 bases between.

A few counts support this clonotype. This could be a read error, since a much larger clone is one nucleotide away. The chain uses TRBV10-3 and TRBJ2-7; 9 bases agree with TRBD1. The CDR3 consists of 13 residues. CDR1 ENHRY and CDR2 SYGVKD come from the germline V gene. The CDR3 DNA reads TGTGCCATCAGACAGGGGGCCGACTACGGGCAGTACTTC. This gives the protein CAIRQGADYGQYF.

This clonotype was recorded many times. This sequence joins TRBV2 and TRBJ1-4, with D possibly TRBD1 on 6 matching bases. This CDR3 has 18 residues. V was cut by 5 bases and J by 0 bases, with 19 bases left in between. The germline V gene has CDR1 SNHLY and CDR2 FYNNEI. CDR3 coding DNA: TGTGCCAGCAGTTTGCGTATTTCGGGGGGCTCAACTAATGAAAAACTGTTTTTT. Amino acids: CASSLRISGGSTNEKLFF.

This chain joins TRBV15 and TRBJ2-3, with 13 bases lining up with TRBD2. This CDR3 is built from 17 residues. CDR1 is LNHNV and CDR2 is YYDKDF in the germline V gene (reference sequence). The ends lost 5 bases at V and 1 base at J; junction bases unmatched: 6. The CDR3 DNA is TGTGCCACCAGCGCACGAGGACTAGCGGGGGGCACAGATACGCAGTATTTT. Translation gives CATSARGLAGGTDTQYF.

The sample holds many counts of this clonotype. The chain has TRBV20-1 and TRBJ2-7, with 8 bases aligning to TRBD1. The length of the CDR3 is 13 residues. CDR1 and CDR2 (germline): DFQATT, SNEGSKA (reference sequence). Unmatched junction bases numbered 2, after V lost 2 bases and J lost 2 bases. The CDR3 loop is CSARQGAAYEQYF. The CDR3 DNA reads TGCAGTGCTAGACAGGGGGCAGCCTACGAGCAGTACTTC.

V is TRBV6-6 and J is TRBJ2-5; D tentatively fits TRBD1 or TRBD2 (5 bases each). Germline V gives CDR1 MNHNY, CDR2 SVGAGI (reference sequence). With 0 bases removed from V and 7 bases from J, the gap between germline ends came to 18 bases. This CDR3 is built from 16 residues. CDR3 DNA: TGTGCCAGCAGTTACTCACGGACAATTTCCCGGGGGACCCAGTACTTC. Residues: CASSYSRTISRGTQYF.

The chain links TRBV19 to TRBJ2-7, with D hard to call. The CDR3 spans 13 residues. Trimming took off 3 bases at V and 0 bases at J, with 6 bases between the two ends. Germline-derived CDR1 and CDR2 are LNHDA and SQIVND (reference sequence). CDR3 amino acids: CASSITYSYEQYF. In DNA form, the CDR3 reads TGTGCCAGTAGTATTACATACTCCTACGAGCAGTACTTC. Full variable domain (remainder filled in from reference TRBV19 and TRBJ2-7): DGGITQSPKYLFRKEGQNVTLSCEQNLNHDAMYWYRQDPGQGLRLIYYSQIVNDFQKGDIAEGYSVSREKKESFPLTVTSAQKNPTAFYLCASSITYSYEQYFGPGTRLTVT.

This clonotype was observed at least ten times. The CDR3 region has the DNA TGTGCCAGCAGCACTGCAGTGACAGGAGTCAATGAGCAGTTCTTC. Translated: CASSTAVTGVNEQFF. V gene TRBV7-3 combines with J gene TRBJ2-1, with a tentative D call TRBD1 (6 bases). The CDR3 runs 15 residues. CDR1 and CDR2 (germline): SGHTA, FQGTGA. V was cut by 5 bases and J by 6 bases, with 17 bases left in between.

This clonotype came up many times. The chain is built from TRBV2 and TRBJ2-1, with TRBD2 matching over 9 bases. The CDR3 covers 15 residues. CDR1 SNHLY and CDR2 FYNNEI come from the germline V gene. The junction had 4 bases not matched to a gene; V was cut back by 2 bases and J by 5 bases. The CDR3 DNA sequence: TGTGCCAGCAGTGAATTAGCGGGGGTGAACAATGAGCAGTTCTTC. Protein sequence: CASSELAGVNNEQFF.

This clonotype appeared many times. V is TRBV7-9 and J is TRBJ1-6; 7 nucleotides line up with TRBD1. The CDR3 contains 16 residues. Germline V gives CDR1 SEHNR, CDR2 FQNEAQ (reference sequence). V lost 5 bases to trimming and J lost 6 bases; unmatched junction nucleotides: 10. CDR3 residues: CASSPKPTGSNSPLHF. The CDR3 nucleotides read TGTGCCAGCAGCCCTAAACCGACAGGGAGTAATTCACCCCTCCACTTT.

This clonotype has at least ten counts. V usage is TRBV5-1 and J usage is TRBJ2-5; 14 nucleotides match TRBD2. The CDR3 totals 16 residues. V gave up 7 bases and J gave up 5 bases; unmatched junction bases: 10. The V gene's germline CDR1 is SGHRS and CDR2 YFSETQ. CDR3 DNA: TGCGCCAGCCGAGCGACTAGCGGGAGGGCCAGCGAGACCCAGTACTTC. This sequence encodes CASRATSGRASETQYF. Looking up the rest from reference TRBV5-1 and TRBJ2-5 gives the full variable domain: KAGVTQTPRYLIKTRGQQVTLSCSPISGHRSVSWYQQTPGQGLQFLFEYFSETQRNKGNFPGRFSGRQFSNSRSEMNVSTLELGDSALYLCASRATSGRASETQYFGPGTRLLVL.

In this sample, this clonotype turned up many times. The rearrangement joins TRBV20-1 to TRBJ2-5; 7 bases map to TRBD2. V dropped 3 bases and J dropped 5; count of bases not matched to a gene: 3. Germline lookup yields CDR1 DFQATT and CDR2 SNEGSKA (reference sequence). CDR3 length: 12 amino acids. CDR3 nucleotides: TGCAGTGCTAGGACTAGCTGGGAGACCCAGTACTTC. Its translation is CSARTSWETQYF.

This clonotype was detected many times. This chain's CDR3 is CASSKKQGAVFYNEQFF. Written as DNA, the CDR3 is TGTGCCAGCAGTAAAAAACAGGGGGCGGTTTTCTACAATGAGCAGTTCTTC. The chain uses TRBV28 and TRBJ2-1; 9 bases match TRBD1. After removal of 5 bases from V and 3 bases from J, the junction contained 11 bases not matched to a gene. Looked up from germline, CDR1 is MDHEN and CDR2 is SYDVKM. The CDR3 runs 17 residues. Full variable domain (missing parts from reference TRBV28 and TRBJ2-1): DVKVTQSSRYLVKRTGEKVFLECVQDMDHENMFWYRQDPGLGLRLIYFSYDVKMKEKGDIPEGYSVSREKKERFSLILESASTNQTSMYLCASSKKQGAVFYNEQFFGPGTRLTVL.